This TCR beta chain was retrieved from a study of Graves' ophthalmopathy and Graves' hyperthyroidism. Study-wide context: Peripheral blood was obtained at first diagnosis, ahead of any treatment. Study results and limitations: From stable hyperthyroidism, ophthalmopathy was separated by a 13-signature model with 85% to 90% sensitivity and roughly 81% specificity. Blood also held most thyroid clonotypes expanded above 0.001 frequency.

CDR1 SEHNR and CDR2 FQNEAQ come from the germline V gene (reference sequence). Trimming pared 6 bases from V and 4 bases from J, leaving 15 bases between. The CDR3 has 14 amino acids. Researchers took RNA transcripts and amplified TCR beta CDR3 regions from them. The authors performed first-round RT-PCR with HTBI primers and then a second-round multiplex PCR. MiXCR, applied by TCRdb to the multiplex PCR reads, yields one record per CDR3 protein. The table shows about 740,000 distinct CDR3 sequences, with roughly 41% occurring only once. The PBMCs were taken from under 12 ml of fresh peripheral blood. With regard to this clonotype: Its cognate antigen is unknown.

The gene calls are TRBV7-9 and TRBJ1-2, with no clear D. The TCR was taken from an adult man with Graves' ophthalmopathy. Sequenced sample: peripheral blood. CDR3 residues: CASSVEGRGYGYTF. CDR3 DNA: TGTGCCAGCAGTGTCGAGGGAAGAGGCTATGGCTACACCTTC. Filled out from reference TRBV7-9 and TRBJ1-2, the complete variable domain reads DTGVSQNPRHKITKRGQNVTFRCDPISEHNRLYWYRQTLGQGPEFLTYFQNEAQLEKSRLLSDRFSAERPKGSFSTLEIQRTEQGDSAMYLCASSVEGRGYGYTFGSGTRLTVV.